The rows below give T cell receptor beta chains drawn from one sample of a study of OX40 agonist ivuxolimab in advanced cancers. Produced via immunoSEQ multiplex PCR; TCRdb's table is partial and in-frame only. In the table there are around 92,000 clones, approximately 94% of which are singletons. The material was CD4+ or CD8+ T cells sorted from blood, obtained in a trial of the OX40 agonist ivuxolimab. Receptors originate from an adult with an advanced solid tumor such as melanoma, head and neck, liver or kidney cancer. Each CDR3 is given with its conserved first and last residue. The D gene is left open where the match is weak. Clone size is given for some rows only: seen once, a few or many times, or a class if the clone is expanded.

v_call: TRBV16
clone_size: -
d_call: -
j_call: TRBJ1-2
cdr3_nt: TGTGCCAGCAGCCCCCAGGGAGAATACTATGGCTACACCTTC
cdr3_aa: CASSPQGEYYGYTF

v_call: TRBV7-9
clone_size: -
d_call: -
j_call: TRBJ1-1
cdr3_nt: TGTGCCAGCAGCTTCGGGACCATGGAGGCTTTCTTT
cdr3_aa: CASSFGTMEAFF

v_call: TRBV7-2
clone_size: -
d_call: TRBD1
j_call: TRBJ1-3
cdr3_nt: TGTGCCAGCAGCTTTATCGGGACAGCTGGAAACACCATATATTTT
cdr3_aa: CASSFIGTAGNTIYF

v_call: TRBV5-1
clone_size: once
d_call: -
j_call: TRBJ1-5
cdr3_nt: TGCGCCAGCAGCCCCGCGGGAGGGGATAGCAATCAGCCCCAGCATTTT
cdr3_aa: CASSPAGGDSNQPQHF

v_call: TRBV7-6
clone_size: -
d_call: TRBD2
j_call: TRBJ2-7
cdr3_nt: TGTGCCAGCAGCGACCTACTAGCGGGAGGGCCTCGCGAGCAGTACTTC
cdr3_aa: CASSDLLAGGPREQYF

v_call: TRBV7-2
clone_size: -
d_call: TRBD1
j_call: TRBJ1-2
cdr3_nt: TGTGCCAGCAGCCCTTCCATCGCAGGGGGGAGGGATGGCTACACCTTC
cdr3_aa: CASSPSIAGGRDGYTF

v_call: TRBV29-1
clone_size: -
d_call: TRBD1
j_call: TRBJ1-3
cdr3_nt: TGCAGCGTGGCAAAGACAGGGGCTGGAAACACCATATATTTT
cdr3_aa: CSVAKTGAGNTIYF

v_call: TRBV4-2
clone_size: -
d_call: TRBD1
j_call: TRBJ1-4
cdr3_nt: TGTGCCAGCAGCCATCCGGACAGGGACGGTGAAAAACTGTTTTTT
cdr3_aa: CASSHPDRDGEKLFF

v_call: TRBV6-5
clone_size: -
d_call: TRBD1
j_call: TRBJ1-5
cdr3_nt: TGTGCCAGCAGTTCCGGGACAGGATATGGACAGCCCCAGCATTTT
cdr3_aa: CASSSGTGYGQPQHF

v_call: TRBV4-3
clone_size: -
d_call: -
j_call: TRBJ1-3
cdr3_nt: TGCGCCAGCAGCCAGGGGACGGGAAAACCTGGAAACACCATATATTTT
cdr3_aa: CASSQGTGKPGNTIYF

v_call: TRBV6-6
clone_size: -
d_call: TRBD1
j_call: TRBJ1-1
cdr3_nt: TGTGCCAGCAGGTGGGACAGTTACACTGAAGCTTTCTTT
cdr3_aa: CASRWDSYTEAFF

v_call: TRBV5-1
clone_size: -
d_call: -
j_call: TRBJ2-6
cdr3_nt: TGCGCCAGCAGCTTGGAACCACGGCTTGGTGTTTCTGGGGCCAACGTCCTGACTTTC
cdr3_aa: CASSLEPRLGVSGANVLTF

v_call: TRBV18
clone_size: -
d_call: -
j_call: TRBJ1-4
cdr3_nt: TGTGCCAGCTCACCACGTGTCCAGGGGAACAGTGGGAATGAAAAACTGTTTTTT
cdr3_aa: CASSPRVQGNSGNEKLFF

v_call: TRBV9
clone_size: -
d_call: -
j_call: TRBJ2-2
cdr3_nt: TGTGCCAGCAGCGTACAATCTGGGGACACCGGGGAGCTGTTTTTT
cdr3_aa: CASSVQSGDTGELFF

v_call: TRBV11-2
clone_size: -
d_call: TRBD1
j_call: TRBJ2-3
cdr3_nt: TGTGCCAGCAGCTCCCGACAGGGGAACACAGATACGCAGTATTTT
cdr3_aa: CASSSRQGNTDTQYF

v_call: TRBV11-3
clone_size: once
d_call: -
j_call: TRBJ1-1
cdr3_nt: TGTGCCAGCAGCTTAGAAGAGTCCACTGAAGCTTTCTTT
cdr3_aa: CASSLEESTEAFF

v_call: TRBV5-1
clone_size: -
d_call: TRBD1
j_call: TRBJ1-1
cdr3_nt: TGCGCCAGCAGCTTAGGAGAGGGGGCCATTAACACTGAAGCTTTCTTT
cdr3_aa: CASSLGEGAINTEAFF

v_call: TRBV19
clone_size: -
d_call: -
j_call: TRBJ1-5
cdr3_nt: TGTGCCAGTAGTATAATGGGCGATCAGCCCCAGCATTTT
cdr3_aa: CASSIMGDQPQHF

v_call: TRBV6-5
clone_size: -
d_call: -
j_call: TRBJ2-2
cdr3_nt: TGTGCCAGCAGTCTCCAGGGGATCAACACCGGGGAGCTGTTTTTT
cdr3_aa: CASSLQGINTGELFF

v_call: TRBV7-9
clone_size: -
d_call: -
j_call: TRBJ2-7
cdr3_nt: TGTGCCAGCAGCTTACACGGGCAGCGGAGCTCCTACGAGCAGTACTTC
cdr3_aa: CASSLHGQRSSYEQYF

v_call: TRBV28
clone_size: -
d_call: -
j_call: TRBJ1-1
cdr3_nt: TGTGCCAGCAGTTTCTATAAGGCTGAAGCTTTCTTT
cdr3_aa: CASSFYKAEAFF

v_call: TRBV2
clone_size: -
d_call: -
j_call: TRBJ1-3
cdr3_nt: TGTGCCAGCACCAGGCTCTCTGGAAACACCATATATTTT
cdr3_aa: CASTRLSGNTIYF

v_call: TRBV28
clone_size: -
d_call: -
j_call: TRBJ2-1
cdr3_nt: TGTGCCAGCAGTTTGCCTAGTTCCTACAATGAGCAGTTCTTC
cdr3_aa: CASSLPSSYNEQFF

v_call: TRBV5-4
clone_size: -
d_call: TRBD2
j_call: TRBJ2-3
cdr3_nt: TGTGCCAGCAGCTATCCGGGACTAAGCACAGATACGCAGTATTTT
cdr3_aa: CASSYPGLSTDTQYF

v_call: TRBV7-2
clone_size: -
d_call: -
j_call: TRBJ1-2
cdr3_nt: TGTGCCAGCAGCCCCCCCACGTGGATCCTCAACGCCCGCTATGGCTACACCTTC
cdr3_aa: CASSPPTWILNARYGYTF

v_call: TRBV2
clone_size: -
d_call: -
j_call: TRBJ2-3
cdr3_nt: TGTGCCAGCAGTGCGTACGGATTCACAGATACGCAGTATTTT
cdr3_aa: CASSAYGFTDTQYF

v_call: TRBV5-5
clone_size: -
d_call: -
j_call: TRBJ2-7
cdr3_nt: TGTGCCAGCAGGGGTCCGTACGAGCAGTACTTC
cdr3_aa: CASRGPYEQYF

v_call: TRBV28
clone_size: -
d_call: -
j_call: TRBJ2-7
cdr3_nt: TGTGCCAGTCACAGGGCCGGCACCTACGAGCAGTACTTC
cdr3_aa: CASHRAGTYEQYF

v_call: TRBV4-3
clone_size: -
d_call: -
j_call: TRBJ2-7
cdr3_nt: TGCGCCAGCAGCCAAGATATGGGCTACGAGCAGTACTTC
cdr3_aa: CASSQDMGYEQYF

v_call: TRBV27
clone_size: -
d_call: -
j_call: TRBJ1-1
cdr3_nt: TGTGCCAGCAGTGCACAGGGCCAGGCTTTCTTT
cdr3_aa: CASSAQGQAFF

v_call: TRBV7-2
clone_size: few
d_call: TRBD2
j_call: TRBJ2-5
cdr3_nt: TGTGCCAGCAGTTCCGGACTAGCGGGGGGGATGGAGACCCAGTACTTC
cdr3_aa: CASSSGLAGGMETQYF

v_call: TRBV5-1
clone_size: -
d_call: -
j_call: TRBJ1-1
cdr3_nt: TGCGCCAGCAGCTTGTCCGGGGGGCGGACTGAAGCTTTCTTT
cdr3_aa: CASSLSGGRTEAFF

v_call: TRBV25-1
clone_size: -
d_call: -
j_call: TRBJ1-2
cdr3_nt: TGTGCCAGCAGTCCAGGGTATGGCTATGGCTACACCTTC
cdr3_aa: CASSPGYGYGYTF

v_call: TRBV4-1
clone_size: -
d_call: TRBD1
j_call: TRBJ1-1
cdr3_nt: TGCGCCAGCAGCCAAGGATGGGGACAGGGACGTCTCGAAGCTTTCTTT
cdr3_aa: CASSQGWGQGRLEAFF

v_call: TRBV18
clone_size: once
d_call: TRBD1
j_call: TRBJ1-6
cdr3_nt: TGTGCCAGCTCCGGGGGACAGGCGCCGCATGAAACACCCCTCCACTTT
cdr3_aa: CASSGGQAPHETPLHF

v_call: TRBV6-1
clone_size: -
d_call: -
j_call: TRBJ2-2
cdr3_nt: TGTGCCAGCAACTCCCAGGAATACACCGGGGAGCTGTTTTTT
cdr3_aa: CASNSQEYTGELFF

v_call: TRBV5-1
clone_size: -
d_call: -
j_call: TRBJ2-7
cdr3_nt: TGCGCCAGCAGCTCAGGGGCTTTACCCTCCTACGAGCAGTACTTC
cdr3_aa: CASSSGALPSYEQYF

v_call: TRBV19
clone_size: -
d_call: TRBD1
j_call: TRBJ2-5
cdr3_nt: TGTGCCAGTAGTCCCGGGACAGGGGTTGAGACCCAGTACTTC
cdr3_aa: CASSPGTGVETQYF

v_call: TRBV9
clone_size: once
d_call: TRBD1
j_call: TRBJ2-2
cdr3_nt: TGTGCCAGCAGCATTGACAGGGGGCTAGACACCGGGGAGCTGTTTTTT
cdr3_aa: CASSIDRGLDTGELFF

v_call: TRBV7-2
clone_size: -
d_call: -
j_call: TRBJ1-4
cdr3_nt: TGTGCCAGCAGCTTAGCGCTGGGGTCTAATGAAAAACTGTTTTTT
cdr3_aa: CASSLALGSNEKLFF

v_call: TRBV19
clone_size: -
d_call: -
j_call: TRBJ2-3
cdr3_nt: TGTGCCAGTAGTCAAACCTCGACAGATACGCAGTATTTT
cdr3_aa: CASSQTSTDTQYF